A single sample gave rise to the 24 T cell receptor beta chains below, sequenced in a study of shared T cell receptors in the human thymus (dated by TCRdb to the early 2020s). The library was obtained by the immunoSEQ multiplex PCR assay. This immuneACCESS table, as held by TCRdb, lists in-frame sequences with V and J called but not all clones. Of the missing ones, under half trace to an unresolved V gene in checked studies; the others have no known cause. Present in this sample are 600,000 or so clones, roughly 86% of which were seen just once. Roughly 0.0089% of the sample belongs to the ten largest clones. The sample was also reused in another study, on human thymus T cells.

Source material: thymocytes. The receptors shown here come from a boy under two years old with a congenital heart defect. Donor details come from another sample of the same person, matched by shared clones.

The V gene is TRBV5-6, the J gene TRBJ2-3; D not resolved. V lost 5 bases and J lost 4, with 17 bases in between. Per germline, CDR1 SGHDT and CDR2 YYEEEE. The CDR3 covers 15 residues. The CDR3 here is CASRASASCADTQYF. DNA for the CDR3: TGTGCCAGCAGAGCGTCCGCTAGTTGCGCAGATACGCAGTATTTT.

This clone was seen a handful of times. V and J are TRBV29-1 and TRBJ2-7, with D tentatively TRBD1 (6 bases). Germline V lookup: CDR1 SQVTM, CDR2 ANQGSEA. The CDR3 runs to 13 residues. V dropped 4 bases and J dropped 5 bases, with 15 bases sitting between them. The CDR3 nucleotides read TGCAGCGTTGTTGAGGACAGTGCGCACGAGCAGTACTTC. Amino acids: CSVVEDSAHEQYF.

The genes are TRBV6-6 and TRBJ2-1; possibly TRBD1 for D (5 bases). This CDR3 has 14 residues. Germline CDR1 reads MNHNY; CDR2 reads SVGAGI (reference sequence). Trimming took 2 bases from V and 1 from J, leaving 6 bases between them. The CDR3, as DNA: TGTGCCAGCAGTTACCAGGGTTCCTACAATGAGCAGTTCTTC. Translation gives CASSYQGSYNEQFF.

This chain's CDR3 is CASSEDRGGQPQHF. The CDR3 DNA reads as TGTGCCAGCAGTGAAGACAGGGGCGGGCAGCCCCAGCATTTT. The rearrangement links TRBV2 to TRBJ1-5; the match to TRBD1 covers 7 bases. The CDR3 runs 14 residues. The junction had 4 bases not matched to a gene; V was cut back by 1 base and J by 7 bases. Germline assignment: CDR1 SNHLY and CDR2 FYNNEI.

The V and J genes are TRBV4-3 and TRBJ2-4; tentatively, D is TRBD2 (5 bases). V gave up 0 bases and J gave up 7 bases, with 16 bases separating them. Germline loops: CDR1 LGHNA, CDR2 YSLEER. This CDR3 is 16 amino acids long. CDR3 residues: CASSQELRGSENIQYF. Written as DNA, the CDR3 is TGCGCCAGCAGCCAAGAACTCCGGGGTAGCGAGAACATTCAGTACTTC.

The chain links TRBV10-3 to TRBJ1-2; 7 nucleotides match TRBD1. Germline V gene lookup returns CDR1 ENHRY and CDR2 SYGVKD. The J segment lost 6 bases and the V segment lost 6 bases, leaving 7 bases of the junction unmatched. The CDR3 contains 13 residues. CDR3 nucleotides: TGTGCCATCAGCTACAGGGGTCAAGATGGCTACACCTTC. It encodes CAISYRGQDGYTF.

This rearrangement joins TRBV28 to TRBJ2-1; D gene unclear. CDR3 length: 15 amino acids. V was shortened by 2 bases and J by 0 bases, with 8 bases between the two germline ends. Germline CDR1 is MDHEN and CDR2 is SYDVKM. DNA of the CDR3: TGTGCCAGCAGTTTACAGCGCTCCTCCTACAATGAGCAGTTCTTC. This codes for CASSLQRSSYNEQFF.

This clone was counted only a few times. V gene TRBV4-1 combines with J gene TRBJ2-2, with a weak D call TRBD1 (6 bases). V was clipped by 1 base and J by 5 bases, with 17 bases between them. The V gene's germline CDR1 is MGHRA and CDR2 YSYEKL. The CDR3 is 17 residues long. The CDR3 region has the DNA TGCGCCAGCAGCCAAGGGGTGGCAGGGGTTTGGACCGGGGAGCTGTTTTTT. Its protein is CASSQGVAGVWTGELFF.

Remarks on this clone: The junction departs from germline at one end; a sequencing error may be responsible. The chain uses TRBV13 and TRBJ2-2, with 7 bases that match TRBD1. Germline lookup yields CDR1 PRHDT and CDR2 FYEKMQ (reference sequence). This CDR3 has 15 amino acids. The chain's CDR3 is CASSLGGAGTGELFF. The CDR3 bases are TGTGCCAGCAGCCTAGGGGGCGCGGGCACCGGGGAGCTGTTTTTT.

The V gene is TRBV5-1, the J gene TRBJ1-6; D may be TRBD1 (5 bases). The germline V and J ends were trimmed by 0 bases and 5 bases, with 18 bases remaining between them. Germline V CDR1 and CDR2: SGHRS, YFSETQ. The CDR3 contains 18 residues. CDR3 region: CASSLVSSGRVHNSPLHF. CDR3 in DNA: TGCGCCAGCAGCTTGGTCTCTTCAGGGCGAGTCCATAATTCACCCCTCCACTTT.

The chain is built from TRBV30 and TRBJ1-4, with TRBD1 as a possible D gene (6 bases). Looked up from germline, CDR1 is GTSNPN and CDR2 is SVGIG (reference sequence). Trimming removed 8 bases from V and 3 bases from J, with 16 bases in between. The CDR3 runs 14 residues. The CDR3 region is CAGGQSRANEKLFF. The CDR3 DNA reads TGTGCCGGAGGACAGAGTCGAGCTAATGAAAAACTGTTTTTT.

J is TRBJ2-4 and V is TRBV27; possible D gene TRBD2, 6 bases. Germline lookup yields CDR1 MNHEY and CDR2 SMNVEV (reference sequence). Between the trimmed V and J ends, which lost 7 bases and 0 bases, there was a span of 13 bases. The CDR3 is made up of 15 amino acids. This CDR3 reads CASTPLGGAKNIQYF. In DNA form, the CDR3 reads TGTGCCAGCACCCCACTCGGGGGAGCCAAAAACATTCAGTACTTC.

The genes are TRBV5-1 and TRBJ1-2; D not certain. The germline V gene encodes CDR1 SGHRS and CDR2 YFSETQ. The CDR3 sequence is 14 residues long. V lost 0 bases and J lost 5, with 11 bases in between. CDR3 DNA sequence: TGCGCCAGCAGCTTGGCTCATCCAGTTTATGGCTACACCTTC. The encoded protein is CASSLAHPVYGYTF.

The chain carries TRBV18 and TRBJ2-7, with 7 bases identical to TRBD1. Germline V gene lookup returns CDR1 KGHSH and CDR2 LQKENI. This CDR3 comprises 16 residues. V shed 3 bases and J 10 bases; nucleotides not matched to a gene: 18. The CDR3 protein is CASSPDRISVWVPQYF. DNA of the CDR3: TGTGCCAGCTCACCGGACAGGATATCGGTCTGGGTCCCCCAGTACTTC.

This clone appeared a single time. V usage is TRBV23-1 and J usage is TRBJ1-5; 7 bases fit TRBD1. TRBV23-1 counts as an open reading frame of uncertain function. The CDR3 runs 14 residues. V lost 2 bases and J lost 9; bases outside the gene matches: 7. CDR3 sequence: CASSQADRLGPQHF. Written as DNA, the CDR3 is TGCGCCAGCAGTCAAGCGGACAGGCTAGGGCCCCAGCATTTT.

The J gene is TRBJ1-5, the V gene TRBV4-3, with D unresolved. Germline CDR1 LGHNA, CDR2 YSLEER. This CDR3 spans 14 amino acids. V was clipped by 0 bases and J by 5 bases, with 8 bases between them. CDR3 bases: TGCGCCAGCAGCCAAGATCAGAGGGATCAGCCCCAGCATTTT. Translation gives CASSQDQRDQPQHF.

With respect to this clone: Other DNA sequences from this sample encode an identical CDR3 as well. The chain uses TRBV29-1 and TRBJ2-7; 7 bases fit TRBD1. J was trimmed by 4 bases and V by 3 bases; bases with no gene match: 6. This CDR3 contains 13 residues. Germline-derived CDR1 and CDR2 are SQVTM and ANQGSEA. CDR3 nucleotide sequence: TGCAGCGTTGAGGCAGGGGGATCGTACGAGCAGTACTTC. It is translated as CSVEAGGSYEQYF.

The rearrangement links TRBV13 to TRBJ2-1; TRBD1 matches 7 bases. The CDR3 covers 15 residues. The V and J ends lost 3 bases and 8 bases, in that order; junction bases with no gene match: 10. Germline values: CDR1 PRHDT, CDR2 FYEKMQ (reference sequence). The DNA for the CDR3 is TGTGCCAGCAGCTTCCGACAGGGATTGTTCGATGAGCAGTTCTTC. This codes for CASSFRQGLFDEQFF.

DNA for the CDR3: TGCGCCAGCAGCTTGATCACCGGACTACTCAACCAACCTAACTCCTACGAGCAGTACTTC. Protein: CASSLITGLLNQPNSYEQYF. The gene calls are TRBV5-1 and TRBJ2-7; D possibly corresponds to TRBD2 (6 bases). This CDR3 contains 20 residues. With 1 base removed from V and 0 bases from J, the gap between germline ends came to 26 bases. CDR1 and CDR2 (germline): SGHRS, YFSETQ.

V is TRBV5-6 and J is TRBJ1-1, with 9 bases lining up with TRBD1. The germline CDR1 and CDR2 sequences are SGHDT and YYEEEE. The V segment lost 1 base and the J segment 0 bases; nucleotides outside the gene matches: 1. The CDR3 loop spans 15 amino acids. CDR3 nucleotide sequence: TGTGCCAGCAGCTTGACAGGGGGCATGAACACTGAAGCTTTCTTT. It specifies CASSLTGGMNTEAFF.

This sequence joins TRBV15 and TRBJ2-2; TRBD2 aligns across 11 bases. The CDR3 loop spans 17 amino acids. The germline CDR1 and CDR2 sequences are LNHNV and YYDKDF (reference sequence). J lost 1 base, V lost 6 bases, and 7 bases had no gene match. CDR3 nucleotide sequence: TGTGCCACCAGGGGGCTAGCGGGAGGACTGAACACCGGGGAGCTGTTTTTT. It yields the protein CATRGLAGGLNTGELFF.

The rearrangement uses TRBV29-1 and TRBJ1-1, with D unresolved. Germline lookup yields CDR1 SQVTM and CDR2 ANQGSEA. V dropped 7 bases and J dropped 3 bases, with 12 bases sitting between them. The CDR3 spans 12 residues. The CDR3 bases are TGCAGCGCGCGGCCCTGGGACACTGAAGCTTTCTTT. Translation gives CSARPWDTEAFF.

This clone has only one observation. The sample has other DNA sequences that encode this CDR3 too. The chain recombines TRBV5-1 with TRBJ2-5, with 10 bases identical to TRBD1. CDR1 and CDR2 from the germline V gene are SGHRS and YFSETQ. Trimming cost V 4 bases and J 5 bases; bases outside gene matches: 5. This CDR3 region has 14 residues. The CDR3 DNA sequence: TGCGCCAGCAGCCTGGACAGGGGGGGGGAGACCCAGTACTTC. The encoded protein is CASSLDRGGETQYF.

The chain joins TRBV4-3 to TRBJ2-3; TRBD2 agrees at 7 bases. V lost 0 bases to trimming and J lost 5 bases; unmatched junction nucleotides: 11. The CDR3 is 17 residues long. Germline CDR1 reads LGHNA; CDR2 reads YSLEER. The CDR3: CASSQEWVGGIGDTQYF. The CDR3, as DNA: TGCGCCAGCAGCCAAGAATGGGTGGGAGGGATTGGAGATACGCAGTATTTT.